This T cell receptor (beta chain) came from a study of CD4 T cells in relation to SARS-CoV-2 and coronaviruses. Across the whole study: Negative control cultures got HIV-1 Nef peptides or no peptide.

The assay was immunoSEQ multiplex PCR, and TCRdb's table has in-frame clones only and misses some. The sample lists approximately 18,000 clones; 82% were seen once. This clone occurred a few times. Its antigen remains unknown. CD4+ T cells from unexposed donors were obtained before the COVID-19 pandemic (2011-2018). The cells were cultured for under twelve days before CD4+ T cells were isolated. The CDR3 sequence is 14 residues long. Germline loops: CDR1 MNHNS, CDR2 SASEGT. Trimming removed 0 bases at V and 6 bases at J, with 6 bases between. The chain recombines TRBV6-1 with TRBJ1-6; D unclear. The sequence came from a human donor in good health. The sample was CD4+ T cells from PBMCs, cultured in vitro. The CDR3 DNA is TGTGCCAGCAGTGAAGCGGAAAGTAATTCACCCCTCCACTTT. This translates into CASSEAESNSPLHF.